This T cell receptor beta chain was sequenced during a study of CD8+ T cells in alopecia areata. At the level of the study: Treated patients were given oral tofacitinib, which was dosed at 5 to 10 mg twice daily.

The count of this clone is one. Its antigen is unidentified. General observations from the study: Many of the expanded lesional clones endured in scalp and blood while on tofacitinib. The study found higher clonality in lesional than normal scalp, especially in alopecia totalis/universalis.

cDNA serving as the sequencing template came from extracted, reverse transcribed RNA. The assay was immunoSEQ multiplex PCR, and TCRdb's table has in-frame clones only and misses some. The data show 130,000 or so clones, with about 88% seen just once and roughly 13% held by the top ten. CDR1 is MNHEY, CDR2 SVGAGI, per germline. V was cut by 0 bases and J by 7 bases, with 2 bases left in between. The CDR3 is 11 residues long. Treatment defined: oral pan-JAK inhibitor, 5-10 mg twice daily. This specimen was CD8+ T cells sorted from blood, taken at week 4, from a patient treated with tofacitinib. The receptor comes from a human donor with alopecia areata. This chain joins TRBV6-5 and TRBJ2-3; no clear D gene. In DNA form, the CDR3 reads TGTGCCAGCAGTTACTCGAATACGCAGTATTTT. Translation: CASSYSNTQYF.